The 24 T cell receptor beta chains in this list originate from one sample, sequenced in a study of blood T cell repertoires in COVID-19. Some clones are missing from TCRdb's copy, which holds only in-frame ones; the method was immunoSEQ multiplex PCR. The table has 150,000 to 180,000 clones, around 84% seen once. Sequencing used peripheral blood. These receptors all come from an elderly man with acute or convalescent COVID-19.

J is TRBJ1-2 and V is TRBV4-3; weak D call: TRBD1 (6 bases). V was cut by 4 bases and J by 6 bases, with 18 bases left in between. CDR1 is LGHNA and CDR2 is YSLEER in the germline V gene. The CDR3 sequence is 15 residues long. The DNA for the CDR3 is TGCGCCAGCAGCCGCAACAGGGTGGATAGAGATGGCTACACCTTC. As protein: CASSRNRVDRDGYTF.

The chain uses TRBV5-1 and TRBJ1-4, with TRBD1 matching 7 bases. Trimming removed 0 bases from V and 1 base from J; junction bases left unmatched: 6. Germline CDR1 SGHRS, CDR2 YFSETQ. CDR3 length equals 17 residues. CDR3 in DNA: TGCGCCAGCAGCTTGGTAGCAGGGGGTCTAACTAATGAAAAACTGTTTTTT. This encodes CASSLVAGGLTNEKLFF.

The CDR3 here is CARAPLIGGLYF. DNA of the CDR3: TGTGCCAGGGCCCCCCTAATCGGGGGGCTGTACTTC. The chain recombines TRBV2 with TRBJ2-5, with D maybe TRBD2 (7 bases). Deletions cut 9 bases from V and 13 bases from J, with 21 bases between. This CDR3 comprises 12 residues. From germline, CDR1 is SNHLY and CDR2 FYNNEI.

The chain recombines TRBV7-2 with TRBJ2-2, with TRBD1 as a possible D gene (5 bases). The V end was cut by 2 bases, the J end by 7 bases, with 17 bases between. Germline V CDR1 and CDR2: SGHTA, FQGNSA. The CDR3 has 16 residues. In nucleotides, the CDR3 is TGTGCCAGCAGCTTATGGGCAGGACCTAGGGGCGGGGAGCTGTTTTTT. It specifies CASSLWAGPRGGELFF.

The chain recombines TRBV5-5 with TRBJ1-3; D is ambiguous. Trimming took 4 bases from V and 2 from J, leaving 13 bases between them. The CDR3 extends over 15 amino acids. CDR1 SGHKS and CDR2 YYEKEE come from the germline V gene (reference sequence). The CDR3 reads CASSPNHSPGNTIYF. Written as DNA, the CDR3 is TGTGCCAGCAGCCCCAATCACTCTCCTGGAAACACCATATATTTT.

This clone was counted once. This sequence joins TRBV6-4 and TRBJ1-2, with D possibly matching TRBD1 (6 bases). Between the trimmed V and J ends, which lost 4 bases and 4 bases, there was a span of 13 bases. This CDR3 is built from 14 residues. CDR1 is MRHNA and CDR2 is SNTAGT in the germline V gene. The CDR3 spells CASSVARGSYGYTF. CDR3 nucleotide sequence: TGTGCCAGCAGTGTCGCCAGGGGCAGCTATGGCTACACCTTC.

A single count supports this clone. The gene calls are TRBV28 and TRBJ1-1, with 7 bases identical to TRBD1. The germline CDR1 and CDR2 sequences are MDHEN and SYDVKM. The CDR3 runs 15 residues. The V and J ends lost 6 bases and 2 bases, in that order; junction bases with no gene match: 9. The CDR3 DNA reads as TGTGCCAGCAGCCTAAGGGACAGAGTCAACACTGAAGCTTTCTTT. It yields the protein CASSLRDRVNTEAFF.

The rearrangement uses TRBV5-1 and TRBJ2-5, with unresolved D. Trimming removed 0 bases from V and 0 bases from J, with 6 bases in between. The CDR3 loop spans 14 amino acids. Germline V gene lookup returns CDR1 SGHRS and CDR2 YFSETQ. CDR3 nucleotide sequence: TGCGCCAGCAGCTTGGACATGTACCAAGAGACCCAGTACTTC. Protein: CASSLDMYQETQYF.

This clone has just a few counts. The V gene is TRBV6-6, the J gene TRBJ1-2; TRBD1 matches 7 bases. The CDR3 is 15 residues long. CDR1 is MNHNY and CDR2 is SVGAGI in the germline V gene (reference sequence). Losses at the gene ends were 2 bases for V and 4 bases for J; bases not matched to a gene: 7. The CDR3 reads CASSYGLGTVYGYTF. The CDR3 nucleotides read TGTGCCAGCAGTTACGGGTTAGGGACAGTCTATGGCTACACCTTC.

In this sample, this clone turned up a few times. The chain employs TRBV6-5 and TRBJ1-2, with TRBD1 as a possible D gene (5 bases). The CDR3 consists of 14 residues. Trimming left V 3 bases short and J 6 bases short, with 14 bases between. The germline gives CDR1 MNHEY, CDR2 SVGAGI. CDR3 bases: TGTGCCAGCAGTTATCAGGGACTCCTTGATGGCTACACCTTC. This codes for CASSYQGLLDGYTF.

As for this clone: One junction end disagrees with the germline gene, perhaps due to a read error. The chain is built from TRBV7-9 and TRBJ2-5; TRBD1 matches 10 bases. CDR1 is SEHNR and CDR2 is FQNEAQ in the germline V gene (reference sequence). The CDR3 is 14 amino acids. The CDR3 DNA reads TGTGCCAGCAAAAGGGACAGGGGACAAGATACCCAGTACTTC. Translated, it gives CASKRDRGQDTQYF.

The CDR3 reads CASSDWSSGGSVFF. CDR3 DNA: TGTGCCAGCAGTGACTGGAGTAGCGGGGGGTCGGTGTTCTTC. This chain uses TRBV6-4 with TRBJ2-1, with 10 nucleotides matching TRBD2. Germline loops: CDR1 MRHNA, CDR2 SNTAGT. The J segment lost 15 bases and the V segment lost 1 base, leaving 9 bases of the junction unmatched. The CDR3 has 14 residues.

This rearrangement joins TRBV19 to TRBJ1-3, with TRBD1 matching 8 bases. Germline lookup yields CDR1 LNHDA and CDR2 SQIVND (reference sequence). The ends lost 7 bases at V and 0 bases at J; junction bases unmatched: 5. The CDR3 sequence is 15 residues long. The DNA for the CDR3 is TGTGCCAGTACTACAGGGGGAGCCTCTGGAAACACCATATATTTT. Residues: CASTTGGASGNTIYF.

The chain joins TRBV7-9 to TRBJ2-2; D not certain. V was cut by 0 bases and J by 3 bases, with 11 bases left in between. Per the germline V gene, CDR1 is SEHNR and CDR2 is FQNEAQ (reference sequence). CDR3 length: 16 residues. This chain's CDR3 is CASSLALAADTGELFF. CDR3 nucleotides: TGTGCCAGCAGCTTAGCCTTGGCGGCGGACACCGGGGAGCTGTTTTTT.

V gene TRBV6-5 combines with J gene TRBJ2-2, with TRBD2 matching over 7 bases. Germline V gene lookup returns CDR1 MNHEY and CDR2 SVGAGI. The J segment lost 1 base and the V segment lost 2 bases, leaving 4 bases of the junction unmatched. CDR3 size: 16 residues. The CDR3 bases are TGTGCCAGCAGTTACCAAAGCGGGGTGAACACCGGGGAGCTGTTTTTT. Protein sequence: CASSYQSGVNTGELFF.

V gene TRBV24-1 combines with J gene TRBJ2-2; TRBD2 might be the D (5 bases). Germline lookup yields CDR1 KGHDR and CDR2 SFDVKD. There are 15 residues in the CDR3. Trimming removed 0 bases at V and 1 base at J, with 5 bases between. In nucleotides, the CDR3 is TGTGCCACCAGTGATTTGCGGGGGAACACCGGGGAGCTGTTTTTT. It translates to CATSDLRGNTGELFF.

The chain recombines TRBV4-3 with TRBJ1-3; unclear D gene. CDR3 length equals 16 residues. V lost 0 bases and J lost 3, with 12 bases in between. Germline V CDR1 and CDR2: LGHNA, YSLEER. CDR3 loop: CASSQDQGGIGNTIYF. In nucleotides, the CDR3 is TGCGCCAGCAGCCAAGATCAAGGAGGGATTGGAAACACCATATATTTT.

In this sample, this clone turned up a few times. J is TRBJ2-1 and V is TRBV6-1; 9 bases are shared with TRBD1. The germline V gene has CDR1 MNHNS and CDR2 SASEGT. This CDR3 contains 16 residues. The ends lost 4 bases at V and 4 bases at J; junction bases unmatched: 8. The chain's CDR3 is CASSGTNRGRYNEQFF. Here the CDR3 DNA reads TGTGCCAGCAGTGGAACGAACAGGGGGCGATACAATGAGCAGTTCTTC.

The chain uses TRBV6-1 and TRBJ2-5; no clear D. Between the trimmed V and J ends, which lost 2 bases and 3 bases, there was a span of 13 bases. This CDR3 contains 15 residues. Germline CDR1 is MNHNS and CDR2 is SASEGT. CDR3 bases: TGTGCCAGCAGTGAAAGTGGGCGCAAGGAAGAGACCCAGTACTTC. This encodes CASSESGRKEETQYF.

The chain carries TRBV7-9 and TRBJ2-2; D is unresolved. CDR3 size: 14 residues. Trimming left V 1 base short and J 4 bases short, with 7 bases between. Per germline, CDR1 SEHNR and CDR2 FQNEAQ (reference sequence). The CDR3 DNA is TGTGCCAGCAGCTTAGGTGGGCCCACCGGGGAGCTGTTTTTT. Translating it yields CASSLGGPTGELFF. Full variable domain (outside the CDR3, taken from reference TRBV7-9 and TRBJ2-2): DTGVSQNPRHKITKRGQNVTFRCDPISEHNRLYWYRQTLGQGPEFLTYFQNEAQLEKSRLLSDRFSAERPKGSFSTLEIQRTEQGDSAMYLCASSLGGPTGELFFGEGSRLTVL.

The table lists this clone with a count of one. CDR3 protein: CASSRDRVLHKNIQYF. DNA for the CDR3: TGTGCCAGCAGCAGGGACAGGGTGCTTCACAAAAACATTCAGTACTTC. The chain recombines TRBV21-1 with TRBJ2-4; TRBD1, the D gene given by the table, was not confirmed from the DNA. TRBV21-1 is a known pseudogene. The CDR3 contains 16 residues.

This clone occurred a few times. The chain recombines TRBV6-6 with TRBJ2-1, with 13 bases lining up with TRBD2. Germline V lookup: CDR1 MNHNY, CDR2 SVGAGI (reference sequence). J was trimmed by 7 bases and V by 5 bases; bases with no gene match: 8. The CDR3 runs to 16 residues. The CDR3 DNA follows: TGTGCCAGCAGTGGACTAGCGGGGGCCTTGGGGAATGAGCAGTTCTTC. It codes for CASSGLAGALGNEQFF.

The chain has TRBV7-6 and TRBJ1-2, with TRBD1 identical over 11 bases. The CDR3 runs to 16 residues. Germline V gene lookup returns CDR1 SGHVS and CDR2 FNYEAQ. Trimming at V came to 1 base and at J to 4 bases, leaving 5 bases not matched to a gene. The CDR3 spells CASSLGTGGAGYGYTF. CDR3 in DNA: TGTGCCAGCAGCTTAGGGACAGGGGGCGCGGGCTATGGCTACACCTTC. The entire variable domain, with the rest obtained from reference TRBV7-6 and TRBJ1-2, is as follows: GAGVSQSPRYKVTKRGQDVALRCDPISGHVSLYWYRQALGQGPEFLTYFNYEAQQDKSGLPNDRFSAERPEGSISTLTIQRTEQRDSAMYRCASSLGTGGAGYGYTFGSGTRLTVV.

CDR3 nucleotides: TGCGCCAGCAGCCTAGGGTCGACAGGACCAACTAATGAAAAACTGTTTTTT. It encodes CASSLGSTGPTNEKLFF. This rearrangement joins TRBV5-1 to TRBJ1-4, with D perhaps matching TRBD1 (6 bases). Germline CDR1 reads SGHRS; CDR2 reads YFSETQ. V gave up 4 bases and J gave up 0 bases, with 16 bases separating them. This CDR3 is 17 amino acids long.